This T cell receptor beta chain was observed in a study of blood T cell repertoires in COVID-19. The overall study: T cells, B-cell-depleted T cells, or PBMCs supplied cDNA or gDNA.

The table came from immunoSEQ multiplex PCR; TCRdb's copy has only in-frame clones and leaves some out. The sample holds approximately 190,000 clones, under 85% seen once. The CDR3 totals 17 residues. Germline assignment: CDR1 LGHDT and CDR2 YNNKEL (reference sequence). Between the trimmed V and J ends, which lost 1 base and 4 bases, there was a span of 17 bases. The receptor comes from a woman aged 40 to 55 with acute or convalescent COVID-19. The sequencing input was peripheral blood. The gene calls are TRBV3-1 (or the pseudogene TRBV3-2) and TRBJ2-1; D gene ambiguous. The DNA for the CDR3 is TGTGCCAGCAGCCAAGTGCGCACTACCCTGAGATACAATGAGCAGTTCTTC. Encoded protein: CASSQVRTTLRYNEQFF.